This T cell receptor beta chain stems from a study of T cell changes during pregnancy in multiple sclerosis. The protocol was immunoSEQ multiplex PCR, while the TCRdb copy is restricted to in-frame clones and leaves out a portion. Here the sample spans tens of thousands of clones, around 93% being singletons. This CDR3 is built from 13 residues. Germline CDR1 SSHAT, CDR2 FNYEAQ (reference sequence). In regard to this clone: At one end the junction does not follow the germline gene, possibly because of a read error.

The chain couples TRBV7-7 to TRBJ2-5; D is unclear. The receptor was derived from a female donor in good health, enrolled as a control in a pregnancy study. This specimen was peripheral blood, taken in the third trimester of pregnancy. The CDR3 reads CASSEIPVKTQYF. As DNA, the CDR3 is TGTGCTAGCAGCGAAATCCCGGTGAAGACCCAGTACTTC.